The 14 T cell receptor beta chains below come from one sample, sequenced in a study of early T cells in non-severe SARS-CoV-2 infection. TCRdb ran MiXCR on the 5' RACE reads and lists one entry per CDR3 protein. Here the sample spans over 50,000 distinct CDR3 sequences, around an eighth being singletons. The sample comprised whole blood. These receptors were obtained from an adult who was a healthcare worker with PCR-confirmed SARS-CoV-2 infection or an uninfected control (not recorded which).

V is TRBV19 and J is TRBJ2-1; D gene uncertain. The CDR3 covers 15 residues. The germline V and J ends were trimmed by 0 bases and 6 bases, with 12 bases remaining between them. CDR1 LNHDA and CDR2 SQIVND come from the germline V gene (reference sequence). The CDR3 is CASSIEGVTSNEQFF. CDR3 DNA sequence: TGTGCCAGTAGTATAGAGGGTGTGACGAGCAATGAGCAGTTCTTC.

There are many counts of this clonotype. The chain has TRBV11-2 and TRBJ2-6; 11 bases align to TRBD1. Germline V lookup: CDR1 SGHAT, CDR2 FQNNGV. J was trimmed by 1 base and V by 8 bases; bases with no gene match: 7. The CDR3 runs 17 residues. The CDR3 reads CASGAGTGGSGANVLTF. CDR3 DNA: TGTGCCAGCGGCGCCGGGACAGGGGGATCTGGGGCCAACGTCCTGACTTTC.

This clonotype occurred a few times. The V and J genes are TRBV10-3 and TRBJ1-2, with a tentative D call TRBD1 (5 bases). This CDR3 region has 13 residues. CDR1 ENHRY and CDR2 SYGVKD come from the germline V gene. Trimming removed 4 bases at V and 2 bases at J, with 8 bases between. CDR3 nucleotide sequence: TGTGCCATCAGTGGAGGGGTCAACTATGGCTACACCTTC. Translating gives CAISGGVNYGYTF.

The chain's CDR3 is CASSSRGLAGGRNTGELFF. Written as DNA, the CDR3 is TGTGCCAGCAGTTCCAGGGGGCTAGCGGGAGGACGAAACACCGGGGAGCTGTTTTTT. The chain carries TRBV6-2 or TRBV6-3 and TRBJ2-2, with 11 bases matching TRBD2. The CDR3 spans 19 residues. CDR1 is MNHEY, CDR2 SVGEGT, per germline. Trimming cost V 4 bases and J 2 bases; bases outside gene matches: 12.

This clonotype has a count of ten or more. CDR3 sequence reads: CSVEGVGNTEAFF. The CDR3 nucleotides are TGCAGCGTTGAGGGGGTGGGAAACACTGAAGCTTTCTTT. The chain carries TRBV29-1 and TRBJ1-1; possible D gene TRBD1, 5 bases. The germline gives CDR1 SQVTM, CDR2 ANQGSEA. The V and J ends lost 3 bases and 2 bases respectively, with 10 bases between them. This CDR3 is built from 13 residues.

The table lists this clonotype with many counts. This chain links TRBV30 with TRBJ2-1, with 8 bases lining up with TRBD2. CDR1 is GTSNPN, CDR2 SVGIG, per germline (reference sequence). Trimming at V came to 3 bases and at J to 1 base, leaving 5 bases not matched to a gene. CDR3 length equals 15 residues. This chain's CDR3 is CAWSPRGRSYNEQFF. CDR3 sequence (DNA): TGTGCCTGGAGCCCTCGCGGGAGGTCCTACAATGAGCAGTTCTTC.

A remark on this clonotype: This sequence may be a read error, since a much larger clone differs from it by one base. The CDR3 spells CTSSWAPGQGSYEQYF. As DNA, the CDR3 is TGCACCAGCAGCTGGGCCCCGGGACAGGGCTCCTACGAGCAGTACTTC. This chain uses TRBV5-1 with TRBJ2-7; TRBD1 matches at 9 bases. Germline values: CDR1 SGHRS, CDR2 YFSETQ. There are 16 residues in the CDR3.

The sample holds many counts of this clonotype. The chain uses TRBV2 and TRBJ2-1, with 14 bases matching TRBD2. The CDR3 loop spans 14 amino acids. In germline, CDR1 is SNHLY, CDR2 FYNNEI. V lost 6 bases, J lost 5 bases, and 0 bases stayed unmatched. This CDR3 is CASRGLAGDNEQFF. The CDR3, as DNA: TGTGCCAGCAGGGGACTAGCGGGGGACAATGAGCAGTTCTTC.

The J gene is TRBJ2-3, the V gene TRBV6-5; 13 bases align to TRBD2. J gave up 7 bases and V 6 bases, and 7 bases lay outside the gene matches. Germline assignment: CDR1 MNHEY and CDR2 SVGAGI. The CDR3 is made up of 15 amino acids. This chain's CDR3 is CASRPGLAGRHTQYF. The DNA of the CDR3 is TGTGCCAGCAGACCGGGACTAGCGGGGAGGCATACGCAGTATTTT.

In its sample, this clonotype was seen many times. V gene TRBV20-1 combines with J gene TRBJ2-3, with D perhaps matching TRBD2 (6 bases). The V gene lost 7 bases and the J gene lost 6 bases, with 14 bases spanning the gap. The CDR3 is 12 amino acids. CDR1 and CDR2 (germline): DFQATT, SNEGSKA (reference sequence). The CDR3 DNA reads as TGCAGTGTAGGCGGGGAGGCGGATACGCAGTATTTT. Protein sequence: CSVGGEADTQYF.

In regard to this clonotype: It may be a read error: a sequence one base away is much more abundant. DNA for the CDR3: TGCACCAGCAGCTTGGAGGTTAGCCGGACCGGGGAGCTGTTTTTT. Encoded protein: CTSSLEVSRTGELFF. The chain couples TRBV5-1 to TRBJ2-2, with D possibly being TRBD2 (5 bases). This CDR3 has 15 amino acids. Germline V gene lookup returns CDR1 SGHRS and CDR2 YFSETQ.

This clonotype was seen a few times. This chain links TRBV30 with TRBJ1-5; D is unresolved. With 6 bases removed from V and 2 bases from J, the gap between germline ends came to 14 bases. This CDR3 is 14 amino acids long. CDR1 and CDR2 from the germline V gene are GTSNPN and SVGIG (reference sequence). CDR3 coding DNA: TGTGCCTGTCTTGAGGGCGCGGGCAATCAGCCCCAGCATTTT. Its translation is CACLEGAGNQPQHF.

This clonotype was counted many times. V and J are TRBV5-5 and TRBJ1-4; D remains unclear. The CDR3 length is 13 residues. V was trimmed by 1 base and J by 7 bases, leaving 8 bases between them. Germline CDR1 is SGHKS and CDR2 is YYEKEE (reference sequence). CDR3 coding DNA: TGTGCCAGCAGCTTGTTACGCGGTGAAAAACTGTTTTTT. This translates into CASSLLRGEKLFF.

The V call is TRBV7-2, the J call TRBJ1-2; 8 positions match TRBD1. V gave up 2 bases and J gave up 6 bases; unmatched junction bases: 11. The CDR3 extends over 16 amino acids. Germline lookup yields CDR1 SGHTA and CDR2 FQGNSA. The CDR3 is CASSLTAGGTIDGYTF. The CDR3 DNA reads TGTGCCAGCAGCTTAACAGCAGGGGGCACTATAGATGGCTACACCTTC. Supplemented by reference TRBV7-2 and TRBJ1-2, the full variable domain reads GAGVSQSPSNKVTEKGKDVELRCDPISGHTALYWYRQSLGQGLEFLIYFQGNSAPDKSGLPSDRFSAERTGGSVSTLTIQRTQQEDSAVYLCASSLTAGGTIDGYTFGSGTRLTVV.